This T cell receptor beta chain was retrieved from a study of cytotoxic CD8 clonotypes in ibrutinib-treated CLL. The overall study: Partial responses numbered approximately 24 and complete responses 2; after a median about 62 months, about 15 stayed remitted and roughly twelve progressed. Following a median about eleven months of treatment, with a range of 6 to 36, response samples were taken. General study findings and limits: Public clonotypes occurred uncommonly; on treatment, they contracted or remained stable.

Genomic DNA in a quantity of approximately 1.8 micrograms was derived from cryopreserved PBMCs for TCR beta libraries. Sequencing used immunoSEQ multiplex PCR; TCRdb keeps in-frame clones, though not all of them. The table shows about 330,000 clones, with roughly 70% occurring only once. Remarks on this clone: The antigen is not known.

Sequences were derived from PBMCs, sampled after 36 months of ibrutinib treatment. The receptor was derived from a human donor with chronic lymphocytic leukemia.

The CDR3 nucleotides are TGTGCCAGCAGGGGAGTCGCAGGGCTGGCTTTCTTT. This translates into CASRGVAGLAFF. The chain carries TRBV2 and TRBJ1-1, with D perhaps matching TRBD1 (5 bases). Germline CDR1 and CDR2: SNHLY and FYNNEI. V was clipped by 6 bases and J by 11 bases, with 16 bases between them. The CDR3 loop spans 12 amino acids. The full variable domain, rest sourced from reference TRBV2 and TRBJ1-1, is EPEVTQTPSHQVTQMGQEVILRCVPISNHLYFYWYRQILGQKVEFLVSFYNNEISEKSEIFDDQFSVERPDGSNFTLKIRSTKLEDSAMYFCASRGVAGLAFFGQGTRLTVV.